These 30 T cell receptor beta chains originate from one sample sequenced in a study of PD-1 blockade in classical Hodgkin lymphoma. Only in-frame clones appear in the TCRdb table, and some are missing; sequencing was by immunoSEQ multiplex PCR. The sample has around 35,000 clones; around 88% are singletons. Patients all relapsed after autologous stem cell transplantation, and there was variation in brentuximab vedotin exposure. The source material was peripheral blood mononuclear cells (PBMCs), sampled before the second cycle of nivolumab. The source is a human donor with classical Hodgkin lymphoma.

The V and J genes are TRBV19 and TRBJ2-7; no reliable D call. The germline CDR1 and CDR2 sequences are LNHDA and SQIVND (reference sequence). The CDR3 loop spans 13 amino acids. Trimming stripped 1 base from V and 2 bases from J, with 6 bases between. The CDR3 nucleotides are TGTGCCAGTAGTATAGGATCTGCCTACGAGCAGTACTTC. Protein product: CASSIGSAYEQYF.

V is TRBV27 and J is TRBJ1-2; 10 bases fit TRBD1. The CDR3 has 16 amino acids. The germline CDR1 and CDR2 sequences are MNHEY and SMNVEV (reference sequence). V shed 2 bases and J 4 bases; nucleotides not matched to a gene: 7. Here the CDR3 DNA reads TGTGCCAGCAGTTTACACCTGGGACAGGGGACCTATGGCTACACCTTC. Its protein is CASSLHLGQGTYGYTF.

In DNA, the CDR3 is TGTGCCAGCAGCTTAGATCGACAAGAACTCTCCTACGAGCAGTACTTC. Translating it yields CASSLDRQELSYEQYF. This chain connects TRBV7-8 to TRBJ2-7, with D unresolved. This CDR3 region has 16 residues. Germline CDR1 SGHVS, CDR2 FQNEAQ. V was clipped by 1 base and J by 0 bases, with 13 bases between them.

Here the CDR3 reads CASSWGQSNEQFF. DNA of the CDR3: TGTGCCAGCAGTTGGGGACAGAGCAATGAGCAGTTCTTC. This chain links TRBV6-5 with TRBJ2-1; 7 bases map to TRBD1. There are 13 residues in the CDR3. V shed 4 bases and J 6 bases; nucleotides not matched to a gene: 3. Per germline, CDR1 MNHEY and CDR2 SVGAGI.

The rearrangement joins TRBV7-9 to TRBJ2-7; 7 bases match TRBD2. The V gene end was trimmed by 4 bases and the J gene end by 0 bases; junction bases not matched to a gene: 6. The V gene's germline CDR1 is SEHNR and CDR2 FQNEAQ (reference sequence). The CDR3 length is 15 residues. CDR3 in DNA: TGTGCCAGCAGCTACCCTGGGGGGGTCTCCTACGAGCAGTACTTC. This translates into CASSYPGGVSYEQYF.

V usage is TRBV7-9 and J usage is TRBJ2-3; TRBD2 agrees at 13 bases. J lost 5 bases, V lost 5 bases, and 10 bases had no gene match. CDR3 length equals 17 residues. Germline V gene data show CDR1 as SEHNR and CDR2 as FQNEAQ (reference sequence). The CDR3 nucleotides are TGTGCCAGCAGCCCCACTAGCGGGAGGGCCGGAGGAGATACGCAGTATTTT. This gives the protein CASSPTSGRAGGDTQYF.

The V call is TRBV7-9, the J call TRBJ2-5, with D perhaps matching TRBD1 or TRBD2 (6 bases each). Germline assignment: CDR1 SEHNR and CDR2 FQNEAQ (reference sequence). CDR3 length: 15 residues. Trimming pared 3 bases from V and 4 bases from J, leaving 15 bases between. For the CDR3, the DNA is TGTGCCAGCAGCTTTAATGGGGGGCAAGGAGAGACCCAGTACTTC. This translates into CASSFNGGQGETQYF.

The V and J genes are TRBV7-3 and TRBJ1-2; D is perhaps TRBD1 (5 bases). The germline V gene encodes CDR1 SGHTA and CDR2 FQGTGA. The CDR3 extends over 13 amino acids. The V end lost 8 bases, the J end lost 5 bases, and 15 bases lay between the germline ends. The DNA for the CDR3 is TGTGCCAGCGGCCCCCAGGGTGGTTATGGCTACACCTTC. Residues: CASGPQGGYGYTF.

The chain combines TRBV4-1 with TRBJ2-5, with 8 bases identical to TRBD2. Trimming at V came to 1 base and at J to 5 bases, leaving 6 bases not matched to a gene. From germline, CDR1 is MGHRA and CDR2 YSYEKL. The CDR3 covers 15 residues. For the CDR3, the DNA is TGCGCCAGCAGCCAAGCGGGAGGCGGGAGGGAGACCCAGTACTTC. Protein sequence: CASSQAGGGRETQYF.

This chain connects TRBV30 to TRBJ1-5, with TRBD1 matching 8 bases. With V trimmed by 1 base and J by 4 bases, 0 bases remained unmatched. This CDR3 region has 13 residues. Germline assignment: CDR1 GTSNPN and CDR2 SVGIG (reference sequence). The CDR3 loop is CAWSGTGNQPQHF. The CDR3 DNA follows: TGTGCCTGGAGTGGGACAGGGAATCAGCCCCAGCATTTT.

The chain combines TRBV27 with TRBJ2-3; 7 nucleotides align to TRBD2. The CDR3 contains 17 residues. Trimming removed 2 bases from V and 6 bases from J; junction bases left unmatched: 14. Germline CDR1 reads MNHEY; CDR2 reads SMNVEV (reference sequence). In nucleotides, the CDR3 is TGTGCCAGCAGTTTACTCTTGGCCGGTGAGGGAGGGGATACGCAGTATTTT. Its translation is CASSLLLAGEGGDTQYF.

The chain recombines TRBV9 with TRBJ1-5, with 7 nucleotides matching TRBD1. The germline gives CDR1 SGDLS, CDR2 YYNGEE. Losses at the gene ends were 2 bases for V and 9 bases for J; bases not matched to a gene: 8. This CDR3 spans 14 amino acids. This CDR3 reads CASSVGTGVGPQHF. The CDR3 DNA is TGTGCCAGCAGCGTGGGAACAGGGGTGGGGCCCCAGCATTTT.

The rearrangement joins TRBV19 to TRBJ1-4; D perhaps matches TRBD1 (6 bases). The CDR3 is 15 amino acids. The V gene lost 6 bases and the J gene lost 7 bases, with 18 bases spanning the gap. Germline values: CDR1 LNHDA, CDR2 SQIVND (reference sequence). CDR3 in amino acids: CASRPGTHGSEKLFF. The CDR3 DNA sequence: TGTGCCAGTAGGCCTGGGACACATGGGAGTGAAAAACTGTTTTTT.

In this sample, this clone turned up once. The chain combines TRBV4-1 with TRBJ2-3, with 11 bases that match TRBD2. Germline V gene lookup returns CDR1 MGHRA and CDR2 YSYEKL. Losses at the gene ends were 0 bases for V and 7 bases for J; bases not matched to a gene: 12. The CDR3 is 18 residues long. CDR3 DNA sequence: TGCGCCAGCAGCCAAGATTCGATAGCGGGAGGGCCTTGGTATACGCAGTATTTT. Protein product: CASSQDSIAGGPWYTQYF.

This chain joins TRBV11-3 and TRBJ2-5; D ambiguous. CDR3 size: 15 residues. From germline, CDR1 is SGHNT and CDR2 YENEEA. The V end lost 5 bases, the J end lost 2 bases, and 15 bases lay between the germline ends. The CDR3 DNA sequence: TGTGCCAGCAGCCCTACCGCGGCGATACAAGAGACCCAGTACTTC. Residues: CASSPTAAIQETQYF.

In DNA, the CDR3 is TGTGCCAGTAGTATAGCCGTGACAGGGAGCACTGAAGCTTTCTTT. As protein: CASSIAVTGSTEAFF. The J gene is TRBJ1-1, the V gene TRBV19; 7 nucleotides agree with TRBD1. The CDR3 sequence is 15 residues long. Germline V CDR1 and CDR2: LNHDA, SQIVND (reference sequence). V was pared by 1 base and J by 4 bases, with 6 bases of the junction left unmatched.

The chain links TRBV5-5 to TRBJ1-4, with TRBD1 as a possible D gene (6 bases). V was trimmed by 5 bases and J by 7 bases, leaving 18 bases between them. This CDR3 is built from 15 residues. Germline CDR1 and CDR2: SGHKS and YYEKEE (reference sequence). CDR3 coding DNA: TGTGCCAGCAGGGACTACAGGGAAGGTTTTGAAAAACTGTTTTTT. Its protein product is CASRDYREGFEKLFF.

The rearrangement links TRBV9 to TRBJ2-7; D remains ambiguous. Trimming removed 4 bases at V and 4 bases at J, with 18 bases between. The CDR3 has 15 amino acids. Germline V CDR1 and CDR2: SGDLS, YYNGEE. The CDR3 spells CASSLNLGLAYEQYF. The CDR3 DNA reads TGTGCCAGCAGCCTAAACCTCGGGTTGGCATACGAGCAGTACTTC. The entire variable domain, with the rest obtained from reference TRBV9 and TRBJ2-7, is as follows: DSGVTQTPKHLITATGQRVTLRCSPRSGDLSVYWYQQSLDQGLQFLIQYYNGEERAKGNILERFSAQQFPDLHSELNLSSLELGDSALYFCASSLNLGLAYEQYFGPGTRLTVT.

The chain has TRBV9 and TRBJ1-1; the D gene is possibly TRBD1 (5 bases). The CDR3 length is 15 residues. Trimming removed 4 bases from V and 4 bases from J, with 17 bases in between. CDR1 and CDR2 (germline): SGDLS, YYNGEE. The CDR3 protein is CASSLGGAKGTEAFF. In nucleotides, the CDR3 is TGTGCCAGCAGCCTGGGAGGGGCGAAGGGCACTGAAGCTTTCTTT.

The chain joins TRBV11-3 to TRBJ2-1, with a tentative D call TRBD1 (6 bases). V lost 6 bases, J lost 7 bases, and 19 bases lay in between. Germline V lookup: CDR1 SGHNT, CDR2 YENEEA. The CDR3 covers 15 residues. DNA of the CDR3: TGTGCCAGCAGACCAGGGGCAGGGAAGAGAAATGAGCAGTTCTTC. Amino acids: CASRPGAGKRNEQFF.

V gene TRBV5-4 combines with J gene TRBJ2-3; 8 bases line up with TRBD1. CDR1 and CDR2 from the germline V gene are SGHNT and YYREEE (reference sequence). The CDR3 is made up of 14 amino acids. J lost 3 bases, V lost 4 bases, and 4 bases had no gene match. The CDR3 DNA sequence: TGTGCCAGCAGCAAGGGACAGGAGACAGATACGCAGTATTTT. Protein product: CASSKGQETDTQYF. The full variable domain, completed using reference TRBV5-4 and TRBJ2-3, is ETGVTQSPTHLIKTRGQQVTLRCSSQSGHNTVSWYQQALGQGPQFIFQYYREEENGRGNFPPRFSGLQFPNYSSELNVNALELDDSALYLCASSKGQETDTQYFGPGTRLTVL.

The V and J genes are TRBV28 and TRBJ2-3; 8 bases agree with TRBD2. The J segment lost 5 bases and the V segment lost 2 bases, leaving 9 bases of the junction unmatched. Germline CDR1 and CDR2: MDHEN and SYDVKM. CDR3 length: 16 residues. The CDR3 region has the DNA TGTGCCAGCAGTTTAGCGGGAGCGGGAGTGGTAGATACGCAGTATTTT. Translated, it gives CASSLAGAGVVDTQYF.

Here the CDR3 reads CASSYDPRGPNSPLHF. DNA of the CDR3: TGTGCCAGCAGTTACGACCCTAGGGGCCCCAATTCACCCCTCCACTTT. The rearrangement uses TRBV6-5 and TRBJ1-6; D may be TRBD1 (5 bases). This CDR3 spans 16 amino acids. Germline CDR1 reads MNHEY; CDR2 reads SVGAGI. The V and J ends lost 2 bases and 7 bases respectively, with 15 bases between them.

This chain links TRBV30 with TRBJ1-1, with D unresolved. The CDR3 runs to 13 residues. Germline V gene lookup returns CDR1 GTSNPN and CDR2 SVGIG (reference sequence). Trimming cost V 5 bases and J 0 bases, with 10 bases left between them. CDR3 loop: CAWGHTVNTEAFF. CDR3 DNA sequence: TGTGCCTGGGGCCATACAGTGAACACTGAAGCTTTCTTT.

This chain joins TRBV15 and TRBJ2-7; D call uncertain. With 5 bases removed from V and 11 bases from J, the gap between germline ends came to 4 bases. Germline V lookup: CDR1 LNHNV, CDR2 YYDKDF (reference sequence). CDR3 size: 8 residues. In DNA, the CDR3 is TGTGCCACCAGCCCTAAGTACTTC. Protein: CATSPKYF. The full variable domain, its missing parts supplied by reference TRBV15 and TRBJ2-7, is DAMVIQNPRYQVTQFGKPVTLSCSQTLNHNVMYWYQQKSSQAPKLLFHYYDKDFNNEADTPDNFQSRRPNTSFCFLDIRSPGLGDTAMYLCATSPKYFGPGTRLTVT.

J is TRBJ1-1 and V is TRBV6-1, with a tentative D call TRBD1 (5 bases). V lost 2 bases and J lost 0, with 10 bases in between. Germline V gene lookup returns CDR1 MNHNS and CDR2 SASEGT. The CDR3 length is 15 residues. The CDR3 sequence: CASSETGTMNTEAFF. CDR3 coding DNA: TGTGCCAGCAGTGAAACAGGTACGATGAACACTGAAGCTTTCTTT.

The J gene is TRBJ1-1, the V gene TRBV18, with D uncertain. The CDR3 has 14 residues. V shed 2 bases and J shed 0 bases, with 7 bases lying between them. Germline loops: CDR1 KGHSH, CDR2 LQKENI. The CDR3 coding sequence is TGTGCCAGCTCACCAACATTTTTGAACACTGAAGCTTTCTTT. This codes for CASSPTFLNTEAFF.

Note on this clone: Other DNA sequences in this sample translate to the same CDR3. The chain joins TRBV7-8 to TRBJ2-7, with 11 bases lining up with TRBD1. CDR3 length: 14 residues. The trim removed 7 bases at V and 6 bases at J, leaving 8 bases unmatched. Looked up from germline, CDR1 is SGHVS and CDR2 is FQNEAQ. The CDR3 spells CASTYGTGGPEQYF. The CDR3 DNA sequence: TGTGCCAGCACTTACGGGACAGGGGGACCCGAGCAGTACTTC.

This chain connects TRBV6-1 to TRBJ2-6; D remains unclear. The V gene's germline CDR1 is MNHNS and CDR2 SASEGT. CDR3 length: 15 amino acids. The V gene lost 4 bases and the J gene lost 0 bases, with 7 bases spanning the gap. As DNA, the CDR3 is TGTGCCAGCAGTGGAAGAGACTCTGGGGCCAACGTCCTGACTTTC. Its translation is CASSGRDSGANVLTF.

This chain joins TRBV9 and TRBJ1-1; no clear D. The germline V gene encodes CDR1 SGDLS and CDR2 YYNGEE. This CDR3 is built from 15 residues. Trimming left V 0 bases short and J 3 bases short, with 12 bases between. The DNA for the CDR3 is TGTGCCAGCAGCGTAGGAGTTGGGAGCTACACTGAAGCTTTCTTT. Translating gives CASSVGVGSYTEAFF.